The clone carrying this TCR beta chain came up a few times. Its specificity is unknown. Germline V gene lookup returns CDR1 MDHEN and CDR2 SYDVKM. The CDR3 is made up of 18 amino acids. Trimming removed 2 bases at V and 5 bases at J, with 21 bases between. This sample is drawn from a study of T cell repertoires in cytomegalovirus infection. Study context: Both a matching HLA type and CMV infection were indicated by public TCR beta signatures. Findings of the study overall: HLA-C-restricted CMV-specific TCR beta clonotypes were dominant in the ex vivo response. There were carriers of CMV plus the relevant HLA, and cumulative public TCR beta family frequency identified them.

One entry per CDR3 protein results from TCRdb running MiXCR on the reads. The sample shows approximately 700,000 distinct CDR3 sequences, 35% to 40% of them seen only once. The specimen sequenced was PBMCs. The TCR sequence derives from a human donor in good health (CMV status not recorded). Some clones in this sample may be carry-over from other donors' samples. The V gene is TRBV28, the J gene TRBJ2-2; D gene ambiguous. The CDR3 nucleotides are TGTGCCAGCAGTTTAAACTATTTTACGGGTTTGAGTACCGGGGAGCTGTTTTTT. It yields the protein CASSLNYFTGLSTGELFF.